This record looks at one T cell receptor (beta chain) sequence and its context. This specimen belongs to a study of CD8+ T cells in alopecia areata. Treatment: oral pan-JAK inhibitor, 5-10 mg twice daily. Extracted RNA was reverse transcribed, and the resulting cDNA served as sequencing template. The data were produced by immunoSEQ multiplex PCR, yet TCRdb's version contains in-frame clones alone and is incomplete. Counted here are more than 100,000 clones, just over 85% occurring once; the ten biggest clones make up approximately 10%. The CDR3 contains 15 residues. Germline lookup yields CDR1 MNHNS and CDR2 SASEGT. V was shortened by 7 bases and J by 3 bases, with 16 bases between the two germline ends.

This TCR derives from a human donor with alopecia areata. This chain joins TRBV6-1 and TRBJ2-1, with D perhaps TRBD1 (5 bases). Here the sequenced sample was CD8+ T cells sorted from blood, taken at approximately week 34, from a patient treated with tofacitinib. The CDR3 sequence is CASNERTLGYNEQFF. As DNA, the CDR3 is TGTGCCAGCAATGAGAGGACACTGGGCTACAATGAGCAGTTCTTC.